The rows below give T cell receptor beta chains drawn from one sample of a study of blood T cells in healthy people across ages. TCRdb passed the 5' RACE reads through MiXCR, listing each CDR3 protein once. The profile covers roughly 2 million distinct CDR3 sequences, with approximately 50% appearing a single time and around 2.1% taken by the ten largest. The sample was blood. The receptors were sampled from a woman aged 40 to 55 in good health. The CDR3 runs from the conserved cysteine through the conserved F or W. A D gene is named only where the DNA matches it firmly. Only some rows state a clone size, as once, few, many or a class for expanded clones.

TRBJ2-3	TRBV7-2	.	14	.	TGTGCCAGCAGCTTAGAAACAGGGCCTACTACGCAGTATTTT	CASSLETGPTTQYF
TRBJ2-7	TRBV6-6	few	17	TRBD2	TGTGCCAGCAGTTACTCCAGCCTAGCGGGGAATTCCTACGAGCAGTACTTC	CASSYSSLAGNSYEQYF
TRBJ2-5	TRBV20-1	few	12	.	TGCAGTGCTATGTCGGCGGTAGAGACCCAGTACTTC	CSAMSAVETQYF
TRBJ2-7	TRBV4-1	.	13	.	TGCGCCAGCAGCCATGATCGGCTGGACGAGCAGTACTTC	CASSHDRLDEQYF
TRBJ2-3	TRBV4-3	.	15	.	TGCGCCAGCAGCCAATGGCATTCTAGCACAGATGCGCAGTATTTT	CASSQWHSSTDAQYF
TRBJ2-1	TRBV5-6	few	14	.	TGTGCCAGCAGCTGGAGGGAAGGCGTCAATGAGCAGTTCTTC	CASSWREGVNEQFF
TRBJ1-2	TRBV20-1	.	10	.	TGCAGTGCCAAAGGGGATGGCTACACCTTC	CSAKGDGYTF
TRBJ1-2	TRBV5-1	.	13	TRBD1	TGCGCCAGCAGCGTACAGGGGTTCTATGGCTACACCTTC	CASSVQGFYGYTF
TRBJ1-1	TRBV27	once	13	.	TGTGCCAGCAGTCGGGGCGAGAGCACTGAAGCTTTCTTT	CASSRGESTEAFF
TRBJ2-3	TRBV20-1	.	15	TRBD2	TGCAGTGCTAGAGATACCCAGCGGGGTACAGATACGCAGTATTTT	CSARDTQRGTDTQYF
TRBJ2-5	TRBV5-5	few	17	TRBD1	TGTGCCAGCAGCTTTAGAGGGACAGGGATTTTCCAAGAGACCCAGTACTTC	CASSFRGTGIFQETQYF
TRBJ2-3	TRBV2	.	19	.	TGTGCCAGCCCCCAGGCGGGACCCAGGGACCCCGAGCTCACAGATACGCAGTATTTT	CASPQAGPRDPELTDTQYF
TRBJ2-3	TRBV6-2/TRBV6-3	.	16	TRBD2	TGTGCCAGCAGACCCATGCTAGCGGGGGGGCCAGATACGCAGTATTTT	CASRPMLAGGPDTQYF
TRBJ1-1	TRBV20-1	.	15	TRBD1	TGCAGTGCTAGAGATCTCCAGGGGGTGAACACTGAAGCTTTCTTT	CSARDLQGVNTEAFF
TRBJ2-1	TRBV27	.	16	.	TGTGCCAGCAGTTCCTCCCACCTAGGGGTTCGGGGGGAGCAGTTCTTC	CASSSSHLGVRGEQFF
TRBJ2-3	TRBV6-4	.	19	.	TGTGCCAGCAGTGAAGGAAGGGAGTCTGCGAGGGGCTTCACAGATACGCAGTATTTT	CASSEGRESARGFTDTQYF
TRBJ2-3	TRBV6-2/TRBV6-3	.	18	TRBD2	TGTGCCAGCAACATAATCCCGGGACTAGCGGGGGGGCCGGATACGCAGTATTTT	CASNIIPGLAGGPDTQYF
TRBJ1-2	TRBV29-1	.	14	TRBD1	TGCAGCGTTGAACAGGGGGGCGATTTCTATGGCTACACCTTC	CSVEQGGDFYGYTF
TRBJ2-1	TRBV12-3/TRBV12-4	few	14	TRBD1	TGTGCCAGCATGACAGGGGTGGCGGACAATGAGCAGTTCTTC	CASMTGVADNEQFF
TRBJ1-2	TRBV25-1	few	15	.	TGTGCCAGCAGTGAATATGGGAGGGGGGACTATGGCTACACCTTC	CASSEYGRGDYGYTF
TRBJ1-2	TRBV7-2	.	15	.	TGTGCCAGCAGCTTATATGGCAGAGCTAACTATGGCTACACCTTC	CASSLYGRANYGYTF
TRBJ2-5	TRBV10-3	.	14	TRBD2	TGTGCCATCCGGACTAGCGGGGGGGAAGAGACCCAGTACTTC	CAIRTSGGEETQYF
TRBJ2-3	TRBV20-1	.	12	TRBD1	TGCAGTGCACGGGACAGGGGCGATACGCAGTATTTT	CSARDRGDTQYF
TRBJ2-3	TRBV7-2	.	12	.	TGTGCCAGCTCATCCTTTGGGGATACGCAGTATTTT	CASSSFGDTQYF
TRBJ2-5	TRBV4-3	.	15	.	TGCGCCAGCAACCAAGATCGAAACAGAGGGGAGACCCAGTACTTC	CASNQDRNRGETQYF
TRBJ2-7	TRBV15	few	15	.	TGTGCCACCAGCAGAGATAAGGGGGGGTCCTACGAGCAGTACTTC	CATSRDKGGSYEQYF
TRBJ2-1	TRBV10-3	once	15	TRBD2	TGTGCCATCAGATTGGGACTAGCGGGGGAGAATGAGCAGTTCTTC	CAIRLGLAGENEQFF
TRBJ1-2	TRBV12-3/TRBV12-4	few	13	TRBD1	TGTGCCTCCCCCGGACAGGGGACCTATGGCTACACCTTC	CASPGQGTYGYTF
TRBJ2-1	TRBV6-5	.	15	.	TGTGCCAGCAGGAGGACTGACCAGGGGAACAATGAGCAGTTCTTC	CASRRTDQGNNEQFF
TRBJ2-3	TRBV7-8	.	13	.	TGTGCCAGCAGTCCCTCGGTGTCAGATACGCAGTATTTT	CASSPSVSDTQYF
TRBJ2-7	TRBV6-5	few	16	.	TGTGCCAGCAGTAAACAGGGAACCTTCGAGGGAAGCGAGCAGTACTTC	CASSKQGTFEGSEQYF
TRBJ2-7	TRBV6-2/TRBV6-3	few	15	.	TGTGCCAGCAGTTACTCCCGGGTAACGACCTACGAGCAGTACTTC	CASSYSRVTTYEQYF
TRBJ1-2	TRBV6-5	once	18	.	TGTGCCAGCAGTTACTCAATAAGGCCGCCGCCCCGTCTGTATGGCTACACCTTC	CASSYSIRPPPRLYGYTF
TRBJ1-4	TRBV20-1	.	15	TRBD1	TGCAGTGCTATCTGGGGACAGGGCAAGAGTGAAAAACTGTTTTTT	CSAIWGQGKSEKLFF
TRBJ1-1	TRBV7-9	.	14	.	TGTGCCAGCAGACCCCGGCGGCTGAACACTGAAGCTTTCTTT	CASRPRRLNTEAFF
TRBJ2-1	TRBV5-6	.	15	.	TGTGCCAGCAGCTTGAAGAACAGCGGACACGGTGAGCAGTTCTTC	CASSLKNSGHGEQFF
TRBJ1-5	TRBV19	.	15	.	TGTGCCAGTAAATCCCAAGAAGCCAGCAATCAGCCCCAGCATTTT	CASKSQEASNQPQHF
TRBJ2-7	TRBV4-1	few	14	.	TGCGCCAGCAGCCCCCGGGCGCCCGCCTACGAGCAGTACTTC	CASSPRAPAYEQYF
TRBJ1-2	TRBV6-1	.	14	.	TGTGCCAGCAGTGTGAAAACAGGGCCCTATGGCTACACCTTC	CASSVKTGPYGYTF
TRBJ2-7	TRBV7-2	few	13	.	TGTGCCAGCAGCTCGGTTATGGATTACGAGCAGTACTTC	CASSSVMDYEQYF